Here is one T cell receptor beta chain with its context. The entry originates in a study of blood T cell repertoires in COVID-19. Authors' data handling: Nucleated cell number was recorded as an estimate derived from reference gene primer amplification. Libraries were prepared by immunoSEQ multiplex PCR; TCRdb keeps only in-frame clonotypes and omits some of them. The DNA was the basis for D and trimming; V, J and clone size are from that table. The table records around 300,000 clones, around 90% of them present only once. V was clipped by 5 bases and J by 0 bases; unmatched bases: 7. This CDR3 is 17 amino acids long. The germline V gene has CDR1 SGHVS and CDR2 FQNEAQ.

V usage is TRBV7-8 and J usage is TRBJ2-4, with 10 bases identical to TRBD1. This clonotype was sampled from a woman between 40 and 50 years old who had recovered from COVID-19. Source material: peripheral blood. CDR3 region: CASSRPGQGGAKNIQYF. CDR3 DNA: TGTGCCAGCAGCCGACCCGGACAGGGGGGAGCCAAAAACATTCAGTACTTC.